This T cell receptor beta chain is drawn from a study of graft-versus-host responses after intestinal transplantation. Assay: immunoSEQ multiplex PCR; the TCRdb copy retains only in-frame clones and omits some. The repertoire consists of around 7,700 clones, with 95% to 98% occurring once and the leading ten covering over 0.2%. The material was PBMCs, obtained 23 days after intestinal transplant. The source is a human patient who received an intestinal transplant, so some T cells may come from the graft donor.

The CDR3 sequence: CASSFWSPSGYSYEQYF. CDR3 DNA: TGTGCCAGCAGCTTTTGGTCCCCTAGCGGGTACTCCTACGAGCAGTACTTC. The J gene is TRBJ2-7, the V gene TRBV27; 8 bases are shared with TRBD2. Germline V gene lookup returns CDR1 MNHEY and CDR2 SMNVEV (reference sequence). Trimming removed 6 bases from V and 0 bases from J; junction bases left unmatched: 13. The CDR3 spans 17 residues.